This TCR beta chain stems from a study of a mutant IDH1 vaccine in newly diagnosed glioma. Study summary: Therapy received beforehand was radiotherapy, temozolomide, or both, with most patients given both. Visit V12 was conducted at week 35 as the safety follow-up. Visit V13 came later, at week 47.

The count of this clone is one. Its antigen is currently unknown. Time point reported: week 47, end of study. Doses consisted of 300 ug of mutant IDH1 20-mer peptide each, paired with topical imiquimod. Here immunoSEQ multiplex PCR was the method, and the copy in TCRdb shows in-frame clones only, minus some. The data show roughly 30,000 clones, with more than 65% seen just once and around 28% held by the top ten. V lost 0 bases to trimming and J lost 5 bases; unmatched junction nucleotides: 11. From germline, CDR1 is SGHRS and CDR2 YFSETQ. CDR3 length: 16 amino acids. The source material was PBMCs, sampled from a glioma patient whose treatment included an IDH1 peptide vaccine. This chain connects TRBV5-1 to TRBJ2-7; TRBD1 aligns across 7 bases. This TCR came from a man aged 25-45 years with glioma. The CDR3 sequence is CASSLGYRGANDEQYF. The CDR3 DNA sequence: TGCGCCAGCAGCTTGGGATACAGGGGTGCCAACGACGAGCAGTACTTC.